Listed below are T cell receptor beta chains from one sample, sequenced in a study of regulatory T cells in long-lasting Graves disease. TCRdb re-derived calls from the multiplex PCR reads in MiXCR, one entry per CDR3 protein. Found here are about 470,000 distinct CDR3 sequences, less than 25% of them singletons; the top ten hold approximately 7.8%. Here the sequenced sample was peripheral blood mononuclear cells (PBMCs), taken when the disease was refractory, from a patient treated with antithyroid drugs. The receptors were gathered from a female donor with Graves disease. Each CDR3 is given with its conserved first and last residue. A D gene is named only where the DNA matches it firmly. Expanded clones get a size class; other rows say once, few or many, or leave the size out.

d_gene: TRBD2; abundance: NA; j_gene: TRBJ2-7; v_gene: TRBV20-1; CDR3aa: CSARPGLAGLNSYEQYF; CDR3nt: TGCAGTGCTAGACCGGGACTAGCGGGACTAAACTCCTACGAGCAGTACTTC
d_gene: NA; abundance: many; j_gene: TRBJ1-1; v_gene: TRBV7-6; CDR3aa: CASSLVLGGTEAFF; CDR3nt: TGTGCCAGCAGTTTGGTGCTAGGGGGAACTGAAGCTTTCTTT
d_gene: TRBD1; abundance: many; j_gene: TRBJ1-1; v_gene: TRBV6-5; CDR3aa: CASSYLPLPGQGTEAFF; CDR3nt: TGTGCCAGCAGTTACCTTCCCCTACCGGGACAGGGGACTGAAGCTTTCTTT
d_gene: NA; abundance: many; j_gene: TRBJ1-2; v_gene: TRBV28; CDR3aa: CASSLVGAIYGYTF; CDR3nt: TGTGCCAGCAGTTTGGTGGGCGCGATCTATGGCTACACCTTC
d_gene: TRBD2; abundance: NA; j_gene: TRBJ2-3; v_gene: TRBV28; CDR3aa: CASSPLVSGSYTDTQYF; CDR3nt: TGTGCCAGCAGTCCCCTGGTTAGCGGGAGTTACACAGATACGCAGTATTTT
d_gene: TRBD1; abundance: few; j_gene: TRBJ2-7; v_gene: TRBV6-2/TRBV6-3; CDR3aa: CASSGDRGKSWQYF; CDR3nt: TGTGCCAGCAGCGGGGACAGGGGGAAGAGTTGGCAGTACTTC
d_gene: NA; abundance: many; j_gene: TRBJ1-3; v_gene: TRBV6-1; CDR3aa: CASSEGKQSSGNTIYF; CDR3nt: TGTGCCAGCAGTGAGGGGAAACAGAGCTCTGGAAACACCATATATTTT
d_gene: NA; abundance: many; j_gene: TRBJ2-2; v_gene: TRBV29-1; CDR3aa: CSVGHRVNTGELFF; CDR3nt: TGCAGCGTTGGGCACCGCGTTAACACCGGGGAGCTGTTTTTT
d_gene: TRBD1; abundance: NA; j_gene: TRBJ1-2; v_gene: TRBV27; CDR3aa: CASSSTGGLLGYTF; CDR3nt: TGTGCCAGCAGTTCGACAGGGGGCCTATTAGGCTACACCTTC
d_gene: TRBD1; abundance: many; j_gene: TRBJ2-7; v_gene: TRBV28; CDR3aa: CASTGQLSYEQYF; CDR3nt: TGTGCCAGCACGGGACAGCTAAGTTACGAGCAGTACTTC
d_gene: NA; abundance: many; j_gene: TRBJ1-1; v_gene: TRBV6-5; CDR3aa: CASSYSRIMNTEAFF; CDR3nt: TGTGCCAGCAGTTACTCGCGGATTATGAACACTGAAGCTTTCTTT
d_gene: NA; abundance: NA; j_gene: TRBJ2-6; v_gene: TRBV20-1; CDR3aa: CSARDRVLGRKAGANVLTF; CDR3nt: TGCAGTGCTAGAGACCGGGTTCTAGGGCGGAAGGCTGGGGCCAACGTCCTGACTTTC
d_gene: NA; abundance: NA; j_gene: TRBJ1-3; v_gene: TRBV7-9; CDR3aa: CASPAGSGNTIYF; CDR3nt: TGTGCCTCACCGGCGGGATCTGGAAACACCATATATTTT
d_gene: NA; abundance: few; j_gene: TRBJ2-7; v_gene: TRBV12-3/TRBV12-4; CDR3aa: CASSSNAGVGGDEQYF; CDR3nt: TGTGCCAGCAGTTCCAACGCCGGGGTAGGAGGCGACGAGCAGTACTTC
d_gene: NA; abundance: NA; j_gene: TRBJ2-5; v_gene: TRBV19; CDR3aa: CASSDGLSHETQYF; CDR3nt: TGTGCCAGTAGTGATGGACTGTCCCACGAGACCCAGTACTTC
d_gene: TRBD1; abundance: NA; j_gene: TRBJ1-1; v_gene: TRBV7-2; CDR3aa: CASSLVTGAGTEAFF; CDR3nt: TGTGCCAGCAGCTTAGTGACAGGGGCGGGCACTGAAGCTTTCTTT
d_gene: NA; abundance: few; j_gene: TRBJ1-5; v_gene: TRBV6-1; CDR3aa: CASTTSWGRMGNQPQHF; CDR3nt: TGTGCCAGCACTACGAGTTGGGGAAGGATGGGCAATCAGCCCCAGCATTTT
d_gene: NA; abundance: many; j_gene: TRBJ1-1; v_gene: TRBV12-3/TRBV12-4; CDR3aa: CASGSTDMNTEAFF; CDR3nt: TGTGCCAGCGGGTCGACGGACATGAACACTGAAGCTTTCTTT
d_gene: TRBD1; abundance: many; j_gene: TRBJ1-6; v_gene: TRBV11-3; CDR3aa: CASSLEQGFTTLHF; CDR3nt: TGTGCCAGCAGCTTAGAACAGGGGTTTACCACCCTCCACTTT
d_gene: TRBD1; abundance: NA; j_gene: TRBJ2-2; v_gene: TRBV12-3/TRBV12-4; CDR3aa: CASSLDRGPHGELFF; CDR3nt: TGTGCCAGCAGTTTGGACAGGGGGCCTCACGGGGAGCTGTTTTTT
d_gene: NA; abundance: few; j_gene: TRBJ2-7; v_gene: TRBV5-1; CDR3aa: CASSLEQGPSYEQYF; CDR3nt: TGCGCCAGCAGCTTGGAACAGGGCCCTTCCTACGAGCAGTACTTC
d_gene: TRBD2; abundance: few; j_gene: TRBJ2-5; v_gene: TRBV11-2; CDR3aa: CASSLDLFTSGMRHQETQYF; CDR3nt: TGTGCCAGCAGCTTAGATCTTTTTACTAGCGGGATGCGGCACCAAGAGACCCAGTACTTC
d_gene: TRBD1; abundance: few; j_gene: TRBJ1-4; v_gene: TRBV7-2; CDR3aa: CASSEQGRGEKLFF; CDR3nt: TGTGCCAGCAGCGAACAGGGGAGAGGAGAAAAACTGTTTTTT
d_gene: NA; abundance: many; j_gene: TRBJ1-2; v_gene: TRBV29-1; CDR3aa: CSVGGGPAYGYTF; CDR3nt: TGCAGCGTTGGGGGAGGACCCGCCTATGGCTACACCTTC
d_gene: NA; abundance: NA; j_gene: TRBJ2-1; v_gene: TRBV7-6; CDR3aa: CASSSRATSLLYNEQFF; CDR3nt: TGTGCCAGCAGCTCTAGGGCGACGAGTCTCCTCTACAATGAGCAGTTCTTC
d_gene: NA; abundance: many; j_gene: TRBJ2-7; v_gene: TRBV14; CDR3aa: CASSPQDSYEQYF; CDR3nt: TGTGCCAGCAGCCCCCAAGATTCCTACGAGCAGTACTTC
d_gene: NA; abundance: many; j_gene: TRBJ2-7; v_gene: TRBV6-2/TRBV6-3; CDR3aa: CASSYFTVSYEQYF; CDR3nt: TGTGCCAGCAGTTACTTTACCGTGTCCTACGAGCAGTACTTC
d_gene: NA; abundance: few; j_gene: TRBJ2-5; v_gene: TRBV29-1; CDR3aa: CSVDRDQYQETQYF; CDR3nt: TGCAGCGTTGACAGGGACCAGTACCAAGAGACCCAGTACTTC
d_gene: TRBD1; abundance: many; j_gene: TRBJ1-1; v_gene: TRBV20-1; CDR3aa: CSARDSRNLEAFF; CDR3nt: TGCAGTGCTCGGGACAGTAGAAACCTTGAAGCTTTCTTT
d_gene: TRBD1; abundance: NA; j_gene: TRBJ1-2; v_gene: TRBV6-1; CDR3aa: CASSLPGTDYGYTF; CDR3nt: TGTGCCAGCAGTCTACCCGGGACAGACTATGGCTACACCTTC
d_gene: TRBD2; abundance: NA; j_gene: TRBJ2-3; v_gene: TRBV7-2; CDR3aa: CASSPRAGVSTDTQYF; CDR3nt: TGTGCCAGCAGCCCCCGAGCGGGAGTAAGCACAGATACGCAGTATTTT
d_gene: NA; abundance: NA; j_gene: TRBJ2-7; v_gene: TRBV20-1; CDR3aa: CSARDPGQTYEQYF; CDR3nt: TGCAGTGCTAGGGACCCTGGGCAGACTTACGAGCAGTACTTC
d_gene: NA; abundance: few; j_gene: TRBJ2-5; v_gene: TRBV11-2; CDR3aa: CASSGGLRETQYF; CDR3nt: TGTGCCAGCAGCGGGGGTCTCCGGGAGACCCAGTACTTC
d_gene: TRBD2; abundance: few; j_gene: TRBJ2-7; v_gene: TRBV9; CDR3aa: CASSPHPGTRNEQYF; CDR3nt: TGTGCCAGCAGCCCACACCCCGGGACTAGGAACGAGCAGTACTTC
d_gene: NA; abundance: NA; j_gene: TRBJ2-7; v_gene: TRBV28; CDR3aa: CASSRPAPWGYEQYF; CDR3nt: TGTGCCAGCAGCCGGCCCGCGCCCTGGGGCTACGAGCAGTACTTC
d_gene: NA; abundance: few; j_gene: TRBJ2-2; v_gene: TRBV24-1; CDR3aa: CATSDAAGGELFF; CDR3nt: TGTGCCACCAGTGATGCTGCGGGCGGGGAGCTGTTTTTT
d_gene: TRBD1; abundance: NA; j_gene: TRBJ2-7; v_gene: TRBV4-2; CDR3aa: CASSQGTGTSYEQYF; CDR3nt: TGTGCCAGCAGCCAGGGGACAGGGACCTCCTACGAGCAGTACTTC
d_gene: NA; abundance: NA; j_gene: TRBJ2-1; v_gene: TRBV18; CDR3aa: CASSPPTASNEQFF; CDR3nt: TGTGCCAGCTCACCCCCGACGGCGTCCAATGAGCAGTTCTTC
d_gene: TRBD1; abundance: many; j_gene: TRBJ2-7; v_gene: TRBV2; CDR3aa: CARSDRGLGEQYF; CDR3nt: TGTGCCAGGTCGGACAGGGGGCTAGGCGAGCAGTACTTC
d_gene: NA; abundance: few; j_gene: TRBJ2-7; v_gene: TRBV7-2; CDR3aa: CASSYGARNEQYF; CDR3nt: TGTGCCAGCAGCTACGGGGCCAGGAACGAGCAGTACTTC
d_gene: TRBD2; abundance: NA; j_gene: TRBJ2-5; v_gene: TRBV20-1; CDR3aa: CSAPRTSGSDETQYF; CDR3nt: TGCAGTGCTCCCCGGACTAGCGGGAGTGATGAGACCCAGTACTTC
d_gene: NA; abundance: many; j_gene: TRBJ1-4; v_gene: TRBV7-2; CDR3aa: CASSVYRATNEKLFF; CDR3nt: TGTGCCAGCAGCGTATACAGAGCAACTAATGAAAAACTGTTTTTT
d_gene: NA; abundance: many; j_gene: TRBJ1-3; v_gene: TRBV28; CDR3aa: CASSLSALRNTIYF; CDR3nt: TGTGCCAGCAGTTTATCGGCGTTGAGAAACACCATATATTTT
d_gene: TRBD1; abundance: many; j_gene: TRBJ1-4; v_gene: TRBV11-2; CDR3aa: CASSLGDRGAEKLFF; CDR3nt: TGTGCCAGCAGCTTAGGGGACAGGGGAGCTGAAAAACTGTTTTTT
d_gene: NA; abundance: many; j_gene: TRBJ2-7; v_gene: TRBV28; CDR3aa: CASSLAPRSEQYF; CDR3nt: TGTGCCAGCAGTTTAGCTCCTAGGAGCGAGCAGTACTTC
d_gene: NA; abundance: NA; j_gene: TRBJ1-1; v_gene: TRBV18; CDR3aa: CASSPSSLTGTEAFF; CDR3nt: TGTGCCAGCTCACCTTCGTCGTTGACTGGCACTGAAGCTTTCTTT
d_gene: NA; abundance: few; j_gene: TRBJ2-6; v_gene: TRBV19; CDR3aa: CASSGLSGANVLTF; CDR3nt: TGTGCCAGTAGCGGTCTCTCTGGGGCCAACGTCCTGACTTTC
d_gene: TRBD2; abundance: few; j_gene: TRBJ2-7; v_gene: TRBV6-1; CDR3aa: CASSPRAQREAHEQYF; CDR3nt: TGTGCCAGCAGCCCCAGGGCACAGCGGGAGGCCCACGAGCAGTACTTC
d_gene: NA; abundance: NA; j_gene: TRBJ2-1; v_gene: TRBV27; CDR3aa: CASSWRAYNEQFF; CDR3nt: TGTGCCAGCAGTTGGCGGGCATACAATGAGCAGTTCTTC
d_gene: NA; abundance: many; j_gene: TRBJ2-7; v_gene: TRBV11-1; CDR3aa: CASSFTRGPQGEQYF; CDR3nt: TGTGCCAGCAGCTTTACTAGGGGACCCCAAGGCGAGCAGTACTTC
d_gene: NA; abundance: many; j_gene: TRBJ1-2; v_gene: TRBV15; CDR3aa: CATSRDEASPSTF; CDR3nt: TGTGCCACCAGCAGAGATGAGGCGTCCCCCTCGACCTTC
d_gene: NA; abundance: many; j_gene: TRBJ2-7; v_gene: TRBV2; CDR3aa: CASNWRATYEQYF; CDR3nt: TGTGCCAGCAACTGGCGGGCCACCTACGAGCAGTACTTC
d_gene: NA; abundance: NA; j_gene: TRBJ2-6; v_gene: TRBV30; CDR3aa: CAWGMGKPLVANVLTF; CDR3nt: TGTGCCTGGGGCATGGGAAAACCGCTGGTAGCCAACGTCCTGACTTTC
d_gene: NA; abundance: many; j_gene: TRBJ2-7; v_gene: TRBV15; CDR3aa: CATSRDWTDEQYF; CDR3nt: TGTGCCACCAGCAGAGATTGGACGGACGAGCAGTACTTC
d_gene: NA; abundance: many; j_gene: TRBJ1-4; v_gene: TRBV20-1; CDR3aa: CSARGDDIDEKLFF; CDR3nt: TGCAGTGCTAGAGGAGACGATATTGATGAAAAACTGTTTTTT